This T cell receptor beta chain was identified in a study of T cell repertoires in cytomegalovirus infection. This clonotype was observed many times. V dropped 4 bases and J dropped 6 bases, with 6 bases sitting between them. The CDR3 is 12 residues long. Looked up from germline, CDR1 is SGHTA and CDR2 is FQGNSA. From the reads, TCRdb called clonotypes with MiXCR, one entry per CDR3 protein. The table has over 450,000 distinct CDR3 sequences, around 10% seen once. The V and J genes are TRBV7-2 and TRBJ2-2; D is undetermined. Source material: PBMCs. The sequence derives from a human donor in good health (CMV status not recorded). Some clones in this sample may be carry-over from other donors' samples. The CDR3 loop reads CASSSHPGELFF. The CDR3 DNA follows: TGTGCCAGCAGCTCCCATCCCGGGGAGCTGTTTTTT.